This T cell receptor (beta chain) was sequenced in a study of blood T cell repertoires in COVID-19. Whole-study context: Acute-phase and convalescent COVID-19 samples originated in the United States, Italy and Spain. Sources were T cells, B-cell-depleted T cells, or PBMCs; the material itself was cDNA or gDNA.

Method: immunoSEQ multiplex PCR; TCRdb's copy keeps in-frame clones and lacks some. The table includes about 54,000 clones, under 90% detected once. The TCR comes from a man between 40 and 49 years old with active COVID-19. Source material: peripheral blood.

CDR3: CASSVVTGDTTDTQYF. Here the CDR3 DNA reads TGTGCCAGCAGCGTAGTGACAGGGGATACCACAGATACGCAGTATTTT. The chain carries TRBV9 and TRBJ2-3; TRBD1 aligns across 8 bases. This CDR3 spans 16 amino acids. Germline lookup yields CDR1 SGDLS and CDR2 YYNGEE. V lost 0 bases, J lost 2 bases, and 5 bases stayed unmatched.